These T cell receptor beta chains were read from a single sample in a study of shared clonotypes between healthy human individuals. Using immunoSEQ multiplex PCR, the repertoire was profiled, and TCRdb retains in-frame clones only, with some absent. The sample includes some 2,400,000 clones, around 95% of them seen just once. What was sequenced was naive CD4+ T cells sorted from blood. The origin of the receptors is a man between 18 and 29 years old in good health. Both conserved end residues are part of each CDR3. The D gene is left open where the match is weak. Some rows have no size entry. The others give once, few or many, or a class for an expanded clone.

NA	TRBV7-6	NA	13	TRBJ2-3	CASSFPRTDTQYF	TGTGCCAGCAGCTTCCCCCGGACAGATACGCAGTATTTT
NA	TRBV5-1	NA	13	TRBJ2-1	CASSSNQGNEQFF	TGCGCCAGCAGCTCGAACCAGGGGAATGAGCAGTTCTTC
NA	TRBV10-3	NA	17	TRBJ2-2	CAIKRGTGIANTGELFF	TGTGCCATCAAGAGGGGAACAGGGATCGCGAACACCGGGGAGCTGTTTTTT
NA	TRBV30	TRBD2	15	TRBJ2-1	CAWSVSRGAYNEQFF	TGTGCCTGGAGTGTAAGTCGGGGGGCCTACAATGAGCAGTTCTTC
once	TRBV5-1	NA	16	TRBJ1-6	CASSFELTGGSSPLHF	TGCGCCAGCAGCTTTGAGTTAACCGGGGGCAGTTCACCCCTCCACTTT
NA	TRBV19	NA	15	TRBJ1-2	CASSPRDGLHYGYTF	TGTGCCAGTAGTCCCCGGGACGGTCTTCACTATGGCTACACCTTC
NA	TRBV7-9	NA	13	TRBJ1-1	CASSLMETTEAFF	TGTGCCAGCAGCTTGATGGAGACCACTGAAGCTTTCTTT
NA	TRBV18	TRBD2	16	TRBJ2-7	CASSPPGGKRSYEQYF	TGTGCCAGCTCACCACCGGGGGGGAAGAGGTCCTACGAGCAGTACTTC
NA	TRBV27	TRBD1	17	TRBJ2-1	CASSTIYRGPFANEQFF	TGTGCCAGCAGTACCATTTACAGGGGTCCCTTTGCCAATGAGCAGTTCTTC
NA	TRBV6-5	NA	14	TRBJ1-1	CASSYIDLNTEAFF	TGTGCCAGCAGTTACATCGACTTGAACACTGAAGCTTTCTTT
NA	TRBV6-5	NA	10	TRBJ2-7	CASQNYEQYF	TGTGCCAGCCAGAACTACGAGCAGTACTTC
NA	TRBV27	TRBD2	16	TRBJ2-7	CASGVRPAGGIYEQYF	TGTGCCAGCGGAGTCCGCCCGGCGGGGGGAATCTACGAGCAGTACTTC
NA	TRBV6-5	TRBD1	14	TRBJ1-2	CASTRDRAHGGYTF	TGTGCCAGCACCAGGGACAGGGCTCACGGTGGCTACACCTTC
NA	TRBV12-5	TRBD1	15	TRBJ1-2	CASGWGDRPNYGYTF	TGTGCTAGTGGTTGGGGGGACAGGCCCAACTATGGCTACACCTTC
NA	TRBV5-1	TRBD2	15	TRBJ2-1	CASSFGTSGSGEQFF	TGCGCCAGCAGCTTTGGGACTAGCGGGAGTGGTGAGCAGTTCTTC
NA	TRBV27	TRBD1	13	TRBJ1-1	CASQPTGGTEAFF	TGTGCCAGTCAGCCTACAGGGGGCACTGAAGCTTTCTTT
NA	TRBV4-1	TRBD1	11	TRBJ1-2	CASSLGQGHTF	TGCGCCAGCAGCCTCGGACAGGGACACACCTTC
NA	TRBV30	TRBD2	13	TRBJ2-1	CAWSTPRSGRGFF	TGTGCCTGGAGTACCCCTCGTAGCGGGAGGGGGTTCTTC
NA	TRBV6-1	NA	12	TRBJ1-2	CASRGYDYGYTF	TGTGCCAGCAGGGGGTATGACTATGGCTACACCTTC
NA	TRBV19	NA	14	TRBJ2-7	CASSIRHFPYEQYF	TGTGCCAGTAGTATAAGGCACTTTCCCTACGAGCAGTACTTC
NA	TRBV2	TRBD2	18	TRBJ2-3	CASSEDTSGSIGTDTQYF	TGTGCCAGCAGTGAAGATACTAGCGGGAGTATAGGCACAGATACGCAGTATTTT
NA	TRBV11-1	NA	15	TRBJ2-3	CASSLGYRDGDTQYF	TGTGCCAGCAGCTTAGGGTACAGGGACGGAGATACGCAGTATTTT
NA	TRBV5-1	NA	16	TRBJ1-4	CASSLGTHATNEKLFF	TGCGCCAGCAGCTTGGGGACACACGCAACTAATGAAAAACTGTTTTTT
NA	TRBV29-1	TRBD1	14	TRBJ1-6	CSVNPGTGISPLHF	TGCAGCGTTAATCCCGGGACAGGGATTTCACCCCTCCACTTT
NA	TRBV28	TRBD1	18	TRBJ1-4	CASTLGGRGIATNEKLFF	TGTGCCAGCACCTTAGGGGGCAGGGGGATTGCAACTAATGAAAAACTGTTTTTT
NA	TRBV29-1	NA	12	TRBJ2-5	CSVGIGQETQYF	TGCAGCGTTGGAATCGGGCAAGAGACCCAGTACTTC
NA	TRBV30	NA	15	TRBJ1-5	CAWSARGIVDQPQHF	TGTGCCTGGAGCGCCAGGGGTATCGTGGATCAGCCCCAGCATTTT
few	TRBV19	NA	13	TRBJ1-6	CASRWTPNSPLHF	TGTGCCAGTAGGTGGACACCCAATTCACCCCTCCACTTT
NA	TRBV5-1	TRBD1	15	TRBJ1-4	CASSLPGGLNEKLFF	TGCGCCAGCAGCTTGCCAGGGGGACTTAATGAAAAACTGTTTTTT
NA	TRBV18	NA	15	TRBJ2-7	CASSPLGGDSYEQYF	TGTGCCAGCTCACCACTAGGGGGGGACTCCTACGAGCAGTACTTC
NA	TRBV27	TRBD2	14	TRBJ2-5	CASSLAGGHETQYF	TGTGCCAGCAGTCTAGCGGGAGGCCATGAGACCCAGTACTTC
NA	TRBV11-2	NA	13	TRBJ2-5	CASSTDFAETQYF	TGTGCCAGCAGCACGGACTTTGCAGAGACCCAGTACTTC
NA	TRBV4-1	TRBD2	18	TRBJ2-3	CASSQEALAGGGTDTQYF	TGCGCCAGCAGCCAAGAGGCCTTAGCGGGGGGCGGCACAGATACGCAGTATTTT
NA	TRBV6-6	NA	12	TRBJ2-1	CASSPGWHEQFF	TGTGCCAGCAGCCCCGGCTGGCATGAGCAGTTCTTC
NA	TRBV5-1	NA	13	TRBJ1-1	CASSFAMNTEAFF	TGCGCCAGCAGCTTCGCGATGAACACTGAAGCTTTCTTT
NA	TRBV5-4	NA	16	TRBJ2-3	CASSSIRDTFTDTQYF	TGTGCCAGCAGCTCAATCCGGGACACCTTCACAGATACGCAGTATTTT
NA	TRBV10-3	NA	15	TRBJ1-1	CAISESTGLNTEAFF	TGTGCCATCAGTGAGTCGACCGGGTTGAACACTGAAGCTTTCTTT
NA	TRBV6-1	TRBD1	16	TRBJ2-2	CASSEIRTGGFEELFF	TGTGCCAGCAGTGAGATCCGGACAGGGGGGTTCGAGGAGCTGTTTTTT
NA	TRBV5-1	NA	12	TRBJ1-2	CASSEGGYGYTF	TGCGCCAGCAGCGAGGGTGGGTATGGCTACACCTTC
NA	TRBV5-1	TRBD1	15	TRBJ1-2	CASSLGPGTGSGYTF	TGCGCCAGCAGCTTGGGGCCCGGGACAGGGTCTGGCTACACCTTC
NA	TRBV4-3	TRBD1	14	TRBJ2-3	CASSPGQGADTQYF	TGCGCCAGCAGCCCGGGACAGGGTGCAGATACGCAGTATTTT
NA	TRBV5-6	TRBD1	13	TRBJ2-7	CASSGTGPYEQYF	TGTGCCAGCAGCGGGACAGGCCCCTACGAGCAGTACTTC
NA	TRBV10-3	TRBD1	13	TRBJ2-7	CAISEDRVYEQYF	TGTGCCATCAGTGAGGACAGGGTATACGAGCAGTACTTC
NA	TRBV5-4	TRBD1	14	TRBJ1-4	CASSLTGPNEKLFF	TGTGCCAGCAGCCTGACAGGGCCTAATGAAAAACTGTTTTTT
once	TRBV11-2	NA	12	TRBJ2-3	CASSLGLDTQYF	TGTGCCAGCAGCTTAGGTCTGGATACGCAGTATTTT
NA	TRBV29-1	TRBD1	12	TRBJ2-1	CSVTTGVPEQFF	TGCAGCGTGACCACAGGGGTCCCTGAGCAGTTCTTC
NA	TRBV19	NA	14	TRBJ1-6	CASGPGARNSPLHF	TGTGCCAGCGGCCCCGGCGCACGGAATTCACCCCTCCACTTT
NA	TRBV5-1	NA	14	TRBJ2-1	CASSLGWEGDEQFF	TGCGCCAGCAGCTTGGGATGGGAAGGTGATGAGCAGTTCTTC
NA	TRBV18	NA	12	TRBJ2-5	CASSPLVETQYF	TGTGCCAGCTCACCACTGGTGGAGACCCAGTACTTC
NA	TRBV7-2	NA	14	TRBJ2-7	CASSSAWPEYEQYF	TGTGCCAGCAGCTCGGCTTGGCCCGAATACGAGCAGTACTTC
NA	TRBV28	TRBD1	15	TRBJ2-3	CASSHAGTATDTQYF	TGTGCCAGCAGTCATGCCGGGACAGCCACAGATACGCAGTATTTT
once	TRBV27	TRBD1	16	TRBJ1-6	CASSFGTGVRNSPLHF	TGTGCCAGCAGTTTTGGGACAGGGGTCAGGAATTCACCCCTCCACTTT